This TCR beta chain was observed in a study of memory CD4+ T cells and cytomegalovirus serostatus. Background on the study: Of the healthy Belgian adults, 9 were CMV seropositive and about 24 seronegative. General study findings and limits: Of around 160 reported CMV TCRbeta sequences, under 70 were found in memory CD4+ repertoires. CMV serostatus prediction reached median AUC roughly 0.95, or 0.91 with US-trained model.

Concerning this clone: What it binds is not known.

This table comes from immunoSEQ multiplex PCR, and its TCRdb copy is limited to in-frame clones, with some not included. This sample has tens of thousands of clones; roughly three quarters occur once, and the top ten carry around 0.6%. Single viable CD3+CD4+CD8-CD45RO+ cells were sorted as the memory CD4+ T cells. Serostatus was set by detecting CMV pp150, pp28, p38, p52 IgG. Sequencing input: memory CD4+ T cells from blood. The receptor comes from an adult in good health and CMV-seronegative.

The CDR3 DNA follows: TGTGCCAGCAGCCACAAACAGGGATTGACCGGGGAGCTGTTTTTT. The encoded protein is CASSHKQGLTGELFF. The gene calls are TRBV7-3 and TRBJ2-2; tentatively, D is TRBD1 (6 bases). The CDR3 totals 15 residues. The V and J ends lost 5 bases and 5 bases respectively, with 15 bases between them. CDR1 and CDR2 (germline): SGHTA, FQGTGA.